This T cell receptor beta chain was documented in a study of blood T cell repertoires in COVID-19. Germline CDR1 reads MNHEY; CDR2 reads SMNVEV (reference sequence). The V segment lost 2 bases and the J segment 7 bases; nucleotides outside the gene matches: 6. The CDR3 runs to 14 residues. This table comes from immunoSEQ multiplex PCR, and its TCRdb copy is limited to in-frame clones, with some not included. The data show some 500,000 clones, 85% to 90% seen once. The sequenced material came from peripheral blood. The receptor comes from a woman in her forties or fifties with COVID-19, enrolled during active disease. The chain uses TRBV27 and TRBJ2-7; 9 nucleotides align to TRBD2. For the CDR3, the DNA is TGTGCCAGCAGTTTAGGGACTAGCTTGTGGGAGCAGTACTTC. It translates to CASSLGTSLWEQYF.